This T cell receptor (beta chain) was obtained from a study of T cells in Graves' hyperthyroidism and ophthalmopathy. Hyperthyroidism of Graves' type that showed no ophthalmopathy progression within 18 months was stable. Exclusion criteria comprised uncontrolled infection, other autoimmune disease, pregnancy or lactation. CDR3 length: 18 amino acids. V gave up 3 bases and J gave up 0 bases, with 18 bases separating them. Regions amplified from RNA transcripts were the TCR beta CDR3 regions. The HTBI primer set served for first-round RT-PCR of the TCR CDR3. TCRdb re-analysed the multiplex PCR reads in MiXCR, keeping a single row per CDR3 protein. The sample holds 350,000 or so distinct CDR3 sequences, roughly 23% seen once.

This rearrangement joins TRBV12-3 or TRBV12-4 to TRBJ2-1, with D perhaps given as TRBD1 or TRBD2 (7 bases each). The sample taken for sequencing was blood. This receptor was identified in a woman aged 45-59 years with Graves' hyperthyroidism. CDR3 sequence reads: CASSFGRAGGSSYNEQFF. The CDR3 region has the DNA TGTGCCAGCAGTTTTGGGAGGGCAGGGGGGAGCTCCTACAATGAGCAGTTCTTC.